Listed below are T cell receptor beta chains from one sample, sequenced in a study of T cell responses to AZD1222 COVID-19 vaccine. Only in-frame clones appear in the TCRdb table, and some are missing; sequencing was by immunoSEQ multiplex PCR. The sample consists of some 150,000 clones, about 92% of them appearing once. The sequences come from peripheral blood, collected 28 days after the second AZD1222 dose. These receptors originate from an adult who received the AZD1222 COVID-19 vaccine. CDR3s include the opening cysteine and the closing phenylalanine or tryptophan. A D gene is named only where the DNA matches it firmly. A clone size is listed for some rows: how often the clone was seen (once, few, many), or a class if it is expanded.

j_call | clone_size | d_call | v_call | cdr3_nt | cdr3_aa
TRBJ1-1 | NA | NA | TRBV3-1/TRBV3-2 | TGTGCCAGCAGCCAAATCGGGGGCAGAGACACTGAAGCTTTCTTT | CASSQIGGRDTEAFF
TRBJ1-1 | once | NA | TRBV27 | TGTGCCAGCAGTTTATCGTTCGGGAACACTGAAGCTTTCTTT | CASSLSFGNTEAFF
TRBJ1-5 | NA | TRBD1 | TRBV28 | TGTGCCAGCAGTCCACCGGGACAGGGTCTAAATCAGCCCCAGCATTTT | CASSPPGQGLNQPQHF
TRBJ1-2 | NA | NA | TRBV18 | TGTGCCAGCTCACCACCGTCTGTTTATGGCTACACCTTC | CASSPPSVYGYTF
TRBJ1-5 | NA | NA | TRBV6-5 | TGTGCCAGCAGTTACTCGAGCGGGATTGGGAATCAGCCCCAGCATTTT | CASSYSSGIGNQPQHF
TRBJ2-3 | NA | TRBD2 | TRBV5-8 | TGTGCCAGCAGCGTTCTAGCGGGGAGCACAGATACGCAGTATTTT | CASSVLAGSTDTQYF
TRBJ2-1 | NA | TRBD2 | TRBV7-2 | TGTGCCAGCAGCTTAGTGGGGACTAGCGGGACAGATGAGCAGTTCTTC | CASSLVGTSGTDEQFF
TRBJ1-2 | NA | NA | TRBV6-5 | TGTGCCAGCAGTTATAAACCGAGTTTGCTATATGGCTACACCTTC | CASSYKPSLLYGYTF
TRBJ1-1 | NA | TRBD1 | TRBV19 | TGTGCCAGTAGTGTCGCCGGGACAGGGATGAACACTGAAGCTTTCTTT | CASSVAGTGMNTEAFF
TRBJ2-1 | NA | NA | TRBV6-2/TRBV6-3 | TGTGCCAGCAGTTACGGTTTGAGGAATGAGCAGTTCTTC | CASSYGLRNEQFF
TRBJ2-2 | NA | TRBD2 | TRBV5-8 | TGTGCCAGCAGCATCGGGACTAGTGGAGACACCGGGGAGCTGTTTTTT | CASSIGTSGDTGELFF
TRBJ1-5 | few | NA | TRBV9 | TGTGCCAGCAGCGTAGAGGGGAATATAAATCAGCCCCAGCATTTT | CASSVEGNINQPQHF
TRBJ2-4 | NA | NA | TRBV5-4 | TGTGCCAGCAGCCTGGACAGCCCAGCCAAAAACATTCAGTACTTC | CASSLDSPAKNIQYF
TRBJ1-6 | NA | NA | TRBV2 | TGTGCCAGCAGCGGAAATTCACCCCTCCACTTT | CASSGNSPLHF
TRBJ1-6 | once | NA | TRBV7-9 | TGTGCCAGCAGCCCGAGGGACATTTCGGCCCTCCACTTT | CASSPRDISALHF
TRBJ1-1 | once | TRBD1 | TRBV6-2/TRBV6-3 | TGTGCCAGCAGTCCCCCCAGCTTCGGGACAGGCGGACTTTTTTCCGGAGCTTTCTTT | CASSPPSFGTGGLFSGAFF
TRBJ1-1 | NA | TRBD1 | TRBV3-1/TRBV3-2 | TGTGCCAGCAGGCCCCGGGACAGGGGGGGCACTGAAGCTTTCTTT | CASRPRDRGGTEAFF
TRBJ1-6 | NA | NA | TRBV21-1 | TGTGCCAGCTCGTGTTTAGGCTTGGGGATAGGTAATTCACCCCTCCACTTT | CASSCLGLGIGNSPLHF
TRBJ1-1 | NA | TRBD1 | TRBV24-1 | TGTGCCACCAGTGATTTGTACAGGGGGCGACCCATGAACACTGAAGCTTTCTTT | CATSDLYRGRPMNTEAFF
TRBJ1-1 | NA | NA | TRBV3-1/TRBV3-2 | TGTGCCAGCAGCCCAACACTGCAAGGAAACACTGAAGCTTTCTTT | CASSPTLQGNTEAFF
TRBJ2-7 | once | TRBD1 | TRBV30 | TGTGCCTGGAGTCCCAGACAGGGCTCCGAGCAGTACTTC | CAWSPRQGSEQYF
TRBJ2-1 | NA | TRBD2 | TRBV29-1 | TGCAGCGTTTCCTATCGTCTAGCGGGAGGTAATGAGCAGTTCTTC | CSVSYRLAGGNEQFF
TRBJ1-1 | NA | NA | TRBV27 | TGTGCCAGCAGAAGGGTGGTGAACACTGAAGCTTTCTTT | CASRRVVNTEAFF
TRBJ1-1 | NA | NA | TRBV28 | TGTGCCAGCAGTTTATGGAGTATACAGGAGAACGCTGAAGCTTTCTTT | CASSLWSIQENAEAFF
TRBJ1-4 | once | TRBD1 | TRBV6-5 | TGTGCCAGCAGTTTCGCAGGGGGCCTAAATGAAAAACTGTTTTTT | CASSFAGGLNEKLFF
TRBJ1-5 | NA | NA | TRBV15 | TGTGCCACCAGCAGAGAACTGGCCCGAGGCAATCAGCCCCAGCATTTT | CATSRELARGNQPQHF
TRBJ1-1 | once | NA | TRBV27 | TGTGCCAGCAGTTTACAGGGGACCTTGGGCACTGAAGCTTTCTTT | CASSLQGTLGTEAFF
TRBJ1-6 | NA | NA | TRBV7-2 | TGTGCCAGCAGCTTAGCGAGCGCTTGGGGCTCACCCCTCCACTTT | CASSLASAWGSPLHF
TRBJ1-1 | NA | TRBD1 | TRBV5-6 | TGTGCCAGCAGCTTCCCCCCGGGACAGGTCCCCACTGAAGCTTTCTTT | CASSFPPGQVPTEAFF
TRBJ1-1 | NA | NA | TRBV6-2/TRBV6-3 | TGTGCCAGCAGTTACCTTTGGGGGCGGGACACTGAAGCTTTCTTT | CASSYLWGRDTEAFF
TRBJ1-1 | NA | NA | TRBV11-3 | TGTGCCAGCAGCAAGCCCCGCGGCCTGAACACTGAAGCTTTCTTT | CASSKPRGLNTEAFF
TRBJ2-7 | NA | TRBD1 | TRBV29-1 | TGCAGCGTTGAATGGACAGGGGGTACAGAGCAGTACTTC | CSVEWTGGTEQYF
TRBJ2-2 | NA | NA | TRBV9 | TGTGCCAGCAGCGTCTCCGGGACGGCGAACACCGGGGAGCTGTTTTTT | CASSVSGTANTGELFF
TRBJ1-2 | NA | NA | TRBV20-1 | TGCAGTGCTAGTAGAGAAGTAGGGAATGGCTACACCTTC | CSASREVGNGYTF
TRBJ2-3 | few | TRBD2 | TRBV19 | TGTGCCAGTAGTACGAGCGGGATAAAATCTGCCACAGATACGCAGTATTTT | CASSTSGIKSATDTQYF
TRBJ2-7 | few | TRBD1 | TRBV10-3 | TGTGCCATCAGTGAGTCTCCGGGACAGGGACGAGCCGAGCAGTACTTC | CAISESPGQGRAEQYF
TRBJ1-5 | once | TRBD1 | TRBV10-3 | TGTGCCACCGCCGGGACAGACAATCAGCCCCAGCATTTT | CATAGTDNQPQHF